This T cell receptor beta chain was captured by sequencing in a study of OX40 agonist ivuxolimab in advanced cancers. Germline V lookup: CDR1 SEHNR, CDR2 FQNEAQ (reference sequence). CDR3 length: 14 residues. V lost 6 bases to trimming and J lost 1 base, with 11 bases between them. In this sample, this clone turned up a few times. Using immunoSEQ multiplex PCR, the repertoire was profiled, and TCRdb retains in-frame clones only, with some absent. The table includes 83,000 or so clones, roughly 85% detected once. The genes are TRBV7-9 and TRBJ2-3; the D is unclear. The sample consisted of CD4+ or CD8+ T cells sorted from blood, taken in a trial of the OX40 agonist ivuxolimab. The sequence derives from an adult with an advanced solid tumor such as melanoma, head and neck, liver or kidney cancer. The CDR3 protein is CASRPTQGTDTQYF. As DNA, the CDR3 is TGTGCCAGCAGACCCACTCAGGGCACAGATACGCAGTATTTT.